The source of this TCR beta chain is a study of metastatic and nonmetastatic thyroid tumors. In the study overall: It was across blood and tumor or nodule tissue from malignant and benign thyroid patients that repertoires were compared. General study findings and limits: Benign nodules reportedly had significantly lower TCR beta diversity than malignant thyroid tumors in blood and tumor.

With MiXCR, TCRdb reprocessed the PCR reads. The sample lists 21,000 or so clones, around 30% occurring once. This clone appeared many times. What it binds is unknown. Germline assignment: CDR1 GTSNPN and CDR2 SVGIG (reference sequence). The CDR3 spans 13 residues. The V segment lost 2 bases and the J segment 5 bases; nucleotides outside the gene matches: 3. No patient received treatment before thyroid surgery. V is TRBV30 and J is TRBJ2-1; TRBD2 matches at 7 bases. The sequence derives from a female donor with papillary thyroid cancer or a benign thyroid nodule (not recorded which). Some clones in this sample may be carry-over from other donors' samples. Input material: blood. The CDR3 protein is CAWSTGGHNEQFF. The CDR3 region has the DNA TGTGCCTGGAGTACGGGAGGCCACAATGAGCAGTTCTTC. The variable domain in full, completed from reference TRBV30 and TRBJ2-1, reads SQTIHQWPATLVQPVGSPLSLECTVEGTSNPNLYWYRQAAGRGLQLLFYSVGIGQISSEVPQNLSASRPQDRQFILSSKKLLLSDSGFYLCAWSTGGHNEQFFGPGTRLTVL.